The source of this T cell receptor beta chain is a study of spatial heterogeneity in lung cancer. TCR cDNA molecules were tagged individually, and each one carried a unique molecular identifier. One entry per CDR3 protein results from TCRdb running MiXCR on the 5' RACE reads. The sample contains about 35,000 distinct CDR3 sequences, around 3.1% of which appear only once. This clonotype has at least ten counts. The CDR3 runs to 12 residues. The V and J ends lost 6 bases and 6 bases respectively, with 12 bases between them. Germline V gene data show CDR1 as SNHLY and CDR2 as FYNNEI. Described time point: sample taken at primary tumor resection. Samples came from roughly 70 TRACERx patients with untreated early-stage lung cancer. Material for sequencing was whole RNA from tumor, nontumor lung or frozen PBMC, left unsorted.

The clonotype comes from a male donor with early-stage non-small cell lung cancer. The chain couples TRBV2 to TRBJ2-7; the D is unclear. This specimen was normal lung tissue next to the tumor, taken at surgery. The DNA of the CDR3 is TGTGCCAGCAGCCTGGACCGAGGCGAGCAGTACTTC. This codes for CASSLDRGEQYF. Together with reference TRBV2 and TRBJ2-7, the CDR3 gives the full variable domain: EPEVTQTPSHQVTQMGQEVILRCVPISNHLYFYWYRQILGQKVEFLVSFYNNEISEKSEIFDDQFSVERPDGSNFTLKIRSTKLEDSAMYFCASSLDRGEQYFGPGTRLTVT.